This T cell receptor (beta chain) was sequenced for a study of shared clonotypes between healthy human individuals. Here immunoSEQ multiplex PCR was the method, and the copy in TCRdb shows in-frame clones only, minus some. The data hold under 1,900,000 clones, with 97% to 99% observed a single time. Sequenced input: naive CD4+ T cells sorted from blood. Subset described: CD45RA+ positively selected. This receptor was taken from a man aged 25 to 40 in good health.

CDR3 sequence (DNA): TGTGCCAGCAGCTCGACGGGCCTAGCGGGATGGTATAGCGACAATGAGCAGTTCTTC. This gives the protein CASSSTGLAGWYSDNEQFF. J is TRBJ2-1 and V is TRBV7-9, with 9 bases matching TRBD2. The CDR3 length is 19 residues. Germline CDR1 is SEHNR and CDR2 is FQNEAQ (reference sequence). After removal of 4 bases from V and 5 bases from J, the junction contained 18 bases not matched to a gene.